This T cell receptor (beta chain) originates from a study of blood T cell repertoires in COVID-19 (dated by TCRdb to about 2020). Looking at the study overall: Samples from collaborators originated in the United States, Italy and Spain and spanned both the acute and convalescent phases of COVID-19. The material from the prospective study consisted of cDNA or gDNA derived from T cells, B-cell-depleted T cells, or PBMCs. Subjects who had been exposed to COVID-19, were actively infected with it, or had recovered from it provided the deeply sampled blood TCRbeta repertoires that made up the dataset. The repertoires were released in a freely available public database meant as a resource for research on the immune response to SARS-CoV-2. Samples came from the ongoing ImmuneRACE study (first 160 participants) plus 1,254 subjects from 6 global collaborators. Sample metadata almost always included a de-identified subject ID, COVID-19 status, age in years and sex. Where available, HLA class I and class II types were taken from metadata supplied by the sample provider and were not determined by assay-based typing. Overall study results and their limits: Clinical and demographic metadata were provided uncurated, with the amount varying by source and participant.

Participants in the prospective study were enrolled through a virtual design, were aged roughly 18 to 100 years, and lived in 24 United States geographic areas. In the prospective study, participants were assigned to cohorts based on the clinical history participants reported in a screening survey and a study questionnaire. For ImmuneRACE Cohort 3, a participant was defined as recovered based on two consecutive negative NP/OP PCR tests, clearance by a healthcare professional, or resolution of symptoms. Each participant in the prospective study had whole blood, serum and a nasopharyngeal or oropharyngeal swab collected by mobile phlebotomists. Over a roughly 2-month period, participants in the prospective study had the option of providing additional blood draws and questionnaires. Blood samples from the prospective study were shipped frozen or at room temperature prior to DNA extraction. From the cysteine through the phenylalanine, the CDR3 covers 15 amino acids. Of the read, only the CDR3 DNA is kept; its 45 bases are in frame from base 1. CDR1 and CDR2 (SGHRS, YFSETQ) derive from the germline V gene. Trimming takes 3 bases from V and 5 bases from J, and the germline ends sit 18 bases apart.

Points on this clone: No antigen is known for it. The sample holds no much larger clone one base away, and base qualities are not on file.

TCRbeta CDR3 regions were amplified from genomic DNA using the immunoSEQ Assay, a bias-controlled multiplex PCR. The source study handled its data this way. The number of nucleated cells in each sample was estimated from the amplification of reference gene primers within the assay. To quantify the absolute abundance of each unique TCRbeta CDR3 rearrangement, sequence reads were collapsed and filtered. Productive Simpson clonality was computed per sample as the square root of Simpson's diversity index over productive rearrangements. TCRdb took over this immuneACCESS table, retaining in-frame rearrangements with V and J assigned. Such tables are incomplete; in checked studies, under half of the missing clones stem from an unresolved V gene, and the remainder is unexplained. That table is the source of V, J and clone size, and D and trimming were worked out from the DNA. The sample table records around 110,000 clones; about four fifths of these occur just once. In total, the top ten clones hold under 4% of the sample.

Sequenced sample: PBMCs or T cells enriched from blood (not recorded which). The chain employs TRBV5-1 and TRBJ2-7; the D region possibly corresponds to TRBD2 (6 bases align). The clonotype originates from a woman under 40 who had recovered from COVID-19. The nucleotide sequence is given as TGCGCCAGCAGCTCCGGGGACTGGCCGGTAGACGAGCAGTACTTC. This translates into CASSSGDWPVDEQYF.